Sequencing of this T cell receptor beta chain was carried out in a study of cytomegalovirus exposure and HLA in healthy donors. The study's findings and limits: Among TCR beta chains of equal frequency, HLA-associated ones were more clonally expanded in a later analysis.

Each donor was healthy, and each was a bone marrow donor. The PCR employed 60 Vbeta primers together with 13 Jbeta primers. Method: immunoSEQ multiplex PCR; TCRdb's copy keeps in-frame clones and lacks some. The data hold 200,000 or so clones, with about 88% observed a single time. Details on this clone: Its antigen remains unknown.

The germline V gene encodes CDR1 MNHNY and CDR2 SVGAGI (reference sequence). V was pared by 2 bases and J by 1 base, with 11 bases between. The CDR3 totals 15 residues. The clonotype comes from a girl younger than two in good health and CMV-seronegative. The rearrangement joins TRBV6-6 to TRBJ1-1; D is uncertain. The sequenced sample was PBMCs. The CDR3 is CASSYDPSGNTEAFF. CDR3 DNA: TGTGCCAGCAGTTACGATCCTAGTGGGAACACTGAAGCTTTCTTT.